Here is one TCR beta chain with its context. This specimen comes from a study of blood T cell repertoires in COVID-19. V lost 0 bases and J lost 7; bases outside the gene matches: 4. The CDR3 runs to 14 residues. The germline CDR1 and CDR2 sequences are MNHEY and SMNVEV (reference sequence). Original processing notes: Reference gene primers were amplified, and this amplification served to estimate nucleated cell counts. Assay used: immunoSEQ multiplex PCR; TCRdb lists only in-frame clones, some missing. From that table come the V and J calls and clone size; the DNA was used to work out D and trimming. The sample has around 390,000 clones; 87% are singletons.

This TCR was recovered from a woman between 45 and 65 years old who had recovered from COVID-19. V usage is TRBV27 and J usage is TRBJ2-5; 8 positions match TRBD2. Sequencing was carried out using PBMCs or T cells enriched from blood (not recorded which). The CDR3 DNA reads TGTGCCAGCAGTTTATCGAGCGGGGGCGGGACCCAGTACTTC. Encoded protein: CASSLSSGGGTQYF.